The rows below give T cell receptor beta chains drawn from one sample of a study of blood T cell repertoires in COVID-19. Sequencing was performed with immunoSEQ multiplex PCR; in TCRdb, only in-frame clones are kept and a portion is missing. Altogether roughly 200,000 clones are present, 70% to 90% being singletons, with the ten largest covering approximately 12%. The sample comprised peripheral blood. The receptors come from a woman aged 18-29 years who had recovered from COVID-19. CDR3s include the opening cysteine and the closing phenylalanine or tryptophan. The D gene is left open where the match is weak. Some rows mark clone size as missing; the rest say once, few, many or name a class of expanded clone.

d_call clone_size j_call v_call cdr3_aa cdr3_nt
. . TRBJ1-2 TRBV5-1 CASSLGQPNYGYTF TGCGCCAGCAGCTTGGGACAGCCAAACTATGGCTACACCTTC
TRBD2 . TRBJ2-1 TRBV15 CATSRGIAGGSYNEQFF TGTGCCACCAGCAGAGGTATAGCGGGAGGATCCTACAATGAGCAGTTCTTC
. . TRBJ1-1 TRBV5-1 CARLEQGNTEAFF TGCGCCAGACTAGAACAGGGGAACACTGAAGCTTTCTTT
TRBD1 . TRBJ1-1 TRBV19 CASSIGSGQGNTEAFF TGTGCCAGTAGTATAGGGTCGGGACAGGGAAACACTGAAGCTTTCTTT
. . TRBJ1-1 TRBV6-4 CASSDTTYTEAFF TGTGCCAGCAGTGACACGACTTACACTGAAGCTTTCTTT
. . TRBJ2-1 TRBV11-1 CASSPSSANEQFF TGTGCCAGCAGCCCTAGTTCCGCCAATGAGCAGTTCTTC
. . TRBJ2-1 TRBV25-1 CASSAPQAGIYNEQFF TGTGCCAGCAGTGCCCCCCAGGCGGGCATTTACAATGAGCAGTTCTTC
TRBD1 once TRBJ2-2 TRBV24-1 CATSEDRGGNGELFF TGTGCCACCAGTGAAGACAGGGGTGGGAACGGGGAGCTGTTTTTT
TRBD1 . TRBJ1-1 TRBV7-2 CASSFYPTGEVFF TGTGCCAGCAGCTTTTACCCAACAGGGGAGGTTTTCTTT
TRBD1 . TRBJ1-1 TRBV19 CASSKDRDTEAFF TGTGCCAGTAGTAAGGACAGGGACACTGAAGCTTTCTTT
. . TRBJ2-1 TRBV29-1 CSVVKGVGNEQFF TGCAGCGTCGTGAAGGGGGTTGGGAATGAGCAGTTCTTC
TRBD1 once TRBJ1-2 TRBV9 CATERQGESGYTF TGTGCCACCGAAAGACAGGGGGAGAGTGGCTACACCTTC
TRBD2 . TRBJ2-4 TRBV4-1 CASSQGMGGPDIQYF TGCGCCAGCAGCCAAGGAATGGGAGGGCCTGACATTCAGTACTTC
. few TRBJ2-7 TRBV27 CASSWAGSSYEQYF TGTGCCAGCAGTTGGGCGGGAAGCTCCTACGAGCAGTACTTC
TRBD2 few TRBJ2-1 TRBV6-2/TRBV6-3 CASSQLAEVAEQFF TGTGCCAGCAGCCAACTAGCGGAGGTAGCTGAGCAGTTCTTC
TRBD1 . TRBJ2-7 TRBV3-1/TRBV3-2 CASSKQGASYEQYF TGTGCCAGCAGCAAACAGGGGGCCTCCTACGAGCAGTACTTC
TRBD1 . TRBJ2-5 TRBV27 CASSPGQGLQTQYF TGTGCCAGCAGCCCAGGACAGGGGCTGCAGACCCAGTACTTC
TRBD2 . TRBJ2-1 TRBV5-4 CASSLWGGEDEQFF TGTGCCAGCAGCTTGTGGGGAGGGGAGGATGAGCAGTTCTTC
. . TRBJ1-5 TRBV2 CASSVLQDNQPQHF TGTGCCAGCAGTGTTCTACAGGACAATCAGCCCCAGCATTTT
TRBD1 . TRBJ1-3 TRBV4-1 CASSFYPGQTSGNTIYF TGCGCCAGCAGCTTCTACCCGGGACAGACCTCTGGAAACACCATATATTTT
. . TRBJ2-7 TRBV4-2 CASSQDHVEIYEQYF TGTGCCAGCAGCCAAGACCACGTAGAAATCTACGAGCAGTACTTC
TRBD2 . TRBJ2-1 TRBV19 CASSLAGASSEQFF TGTGCCAGTAGTTTGGCGGGAGCCAGTAGTGAGCAGTTCTTC
TRBD1 . TRBJ1-2 TRBV9 CASSLPGQGSDYGYTF TGTGCCAGCAGCCTCCCCGGACAGGGTAGCGACTATGGCTACACCTTC
TRBD1 . TRBJ1-2 TRBV9 CASSADRGLWYGYTF TGTGCCAGCAGCGCTGACAGGGGGCTGTGGTATGGCTACACCTTC
. . TRBJ2-7 TRBV6-1 CASSEGQQLDEQYF TGTGCCAGCAGTGAAGGACAGCAGTTGGACGAGCAGTACTTC
. . TRBJ2-1 TRBV6-5 CASSLLASSYNEQFF TGTGCCAGCAGTCTCCTAGCGAGCTCCTACAATGAGCAGTTCTTC
. . TRBJ2-7 TRBV5-4 CASSLVPGEQYF TGTGCCAGCAGCTTGGTTCCCGGGGAGCAGTACTTC
TRBD1 . TRBJ1-2 TRBV7-2 CASSRTGGATNYGYTF TGTGCCAGCAGCCGGACAGGGGGCGCGACTAACTATGGCTACACCTTC
. . TRBJ2-1 TRBV27 CASSLRTTYNEQFF TGTGCCAGCAGTTTAAGGACTACCTACAATGAGCAGTTCTTC
. . TRBJ1-1 TRBV5-6 CASSIGQLNTEAFF TGTGCCAGCAGCATCGGACAGTTGAACACTGAAGCTTTCTTT
TRBD1 few TRBJ2-7 TRBV4-3 CASSQGQGVVDEQYF TGCGCCAGCAGCCAGGGACAGGGAGTTGTGGACGAGCAGTACTTC
. . TRBJ1-1 TRBV7-8 CASSLLAETLAFF TGTGCCAGCAGCTTACTGGCAGAAACATTAGCTTTCTTT
TRBD1 . TRBJ1-5 TRBV19 CASSIDTGGNQPQHF TGTGCCAGTAGTATAGATACAGGGGGCAATCAGCCCCAGCATTTT
. . TRBJ2-1 TRBV6-6 CASSYSSGGSGFF TGTGCCAGCAGTTACTCTAGCGGCGGTTCGGGGTTCTTC
. . TRBJ1-5 TRBV30 CAWSVPGVGNQPQHF TGTGCCTGGAGTGTACCCGGAGTGGGCAATCAGCCCCAGCATTTT
. . TRBJ2-2 TRBV5-5 CASSLGQGHPNTGELFF TGTGCCAGCAGCTTGGGCCAGGGACATCCGAACACCGGGGAGCTGTTTTTT
. few TRBJ1-1 TRBV30 CAWSVGVPGPEAFF TGTGCCTGGAGTGTCGGGGTTCCCGGACCTGAAGCTTTCTTT
TRBD1 . TRBJ1-5 TRBV10-3 CAISEQGSNQPQHF TGTGCCATCAGTGAACAGGGGAGCAATCAGCCCCAGCATTTT
. . TRBJ1-2 TRBV6-5 CASSDTGLDYGYTF TGTGCCAGCAGCGACACAGGGTTGGACTATGGCTACACCTTC
. . TRBJ2-1 TRBV5-1 CASSLAESSYNEQFF TGCGCCAGCAGCTTAGCGGAAAGCTCCTACAATGAGCAGTTCTTC
TRBD2 . TRBJ2-3 TRBV9 CASSVAAGGVTDTQYF TGTGCCAGCAGCGTAGCGGCGGGAGGGGTCACAGATACGCAGTATTTT